This T cell receptor beta chain was identified in a study of CD8 T cells in Susac syndrome. The CDR3 length is 14 residues. V lost 6 bases and J lost 4; bases outside the gene matches: 5. Germline-derived CDR1 and CDR2 are KGHSH and LQKENI. The multiple sclerosis controls, all treatment-naive patients, had relapsing-remitting disease that was stable or active. Reverse transcription of about 0.5 to 1 ug RNA used random hexamers. Via MiXCR, TCRdb re-called the immunoSEQ multiplex PCR reads, giving one row per CDR3 protein. The sample has about 150,000 distinct CDR3 sequences; roughly 92% are singletons.

What was sequenced was CD4+ T cells from PBMCs. J is TRBJ2-1 and V is TRBV18; 8 bases match TRBD1. This TCR derives from a human donor with multiple sclerosis. CDR3 nucleotide sequence: TGTGCCAGCTCCCTGGACAGGGTATACAATGAGCAGTTCTTC. Translation: CASSLDRVYNEQFF.